This paragraph covers one T cell receptor (beta chain) sequence. Which antigen it targets is not known. No base qualities exist here, and no much larger clone lies one base off it. Whole blood was collected in K2EDTA tubes by collaborating institutions according to the institutions' own protocols. For TCRbeta analysis, collaborator samples were shipped as frozen whole blood, as isolated PBMCs, or as DNA extracted from either sample type. This sample was included in a study of blood T cell repertoires in COVID-19 (dated by TCRdb to 2020 to 2021). Study-wide context: Collaborator samples came from the United States, Italy and Spain and covered acute and convalescent phases of COVID-19. The material from the prospective study consisted of cDNA or gDNA derived from T cells, B-cell-depleted T cells, or PBMCs. The dataset comprised deeply sampled blood TCRbeta repertoires from subjects exposed to, actively infected with, or recovered from COVID-19. The samples were drawn from the first 160 participants of the ongoing ImmuneRACE study and from 950 to 1,500 subjects provided by 6 global collaborators. Where available, HLA class I and class II types were taken from metadata supplied by the sample provider and were not determined by assay-based typing. Nearly every sample came with metadata listing a de-identified subject ID, COVID-19 status, age in years and sex. The repertoires were released in a freely available public database intended as a resource for research on the immune response to SARS-CoV-2. Results and caveats for the whole study, not just this receptor: The quantity of clinical and demographic metadata differed by source and by participant and was supplied without curation.

TCRbeta CDR3 regions were amplified from genomic DNA by means of the immunoSEQ Assay, a bias-controlled multiplex PCR. Under the source paper's analysis protocol: The number of nucleated cells in each sample was estimated from the amplification of reference gene primers within the assay. Sequence reads were collapsed and filtered to measure the absolute abundance of every unique TCRbeta CDR3 rearrangement. For each sample, productive Simpson clonality was calculated as the square root of Simpson's diversity index across productive rearrangements. TCRdb took this table from immuneACCESS and kept in-frame rearrangements with V and J called. Such tables lack part of the clones; where checked against another copy, unresolved V genes explain under half of the gap, and the rest is unexplained. V and J calls and clone size are those listed in that table; D and trimming were worked out from the DNA. The table for this sample lists just under 30,000 clones; nearly 90% of them were counted only once. The ten largest clones take up approximately 10% of the sample.

According to the germline V gene, CDR1 reads MDHEN and CDR2 reads SYDVKM. The CDR3 contains 16 residues, cysteine and phenylalanine counted. The kept DNA is CDR3 alone, 48 bases in frame from the first base. After removal of 5 bases from V and 6 bases from J, the junction retains 12 bases not matched to a gene. The TCR was taken from a human donor in a cohort sampled during active COVID-19. The chain is made from TRBV28 and TRBJ2-3; 9 nucleotides in the junction match TRBD1. Sequencing input: peripheral blood. The DNA reads as follows: TGTGCCAGCAGTCCTACCGGGACAGGGTCTGTCGATACGCAGTATTTT. Its amino acids are CASSPTGTGSVDTQYF.